The 21 T cell receptor beta chains presented below share a single source sample, sequenced in a study of T cells after yellow fever vaccination. One entry per CDR3 protein, called by TCRdb with MiXCR from the 5' RACE reads. The sample yields 450,000 to 550,000 distinct CDR3 sequences, 20% to 25% seen once. The starting material was PBMCs, obtained approximately 22 days after the first yellow fever vaccination. All receptors derive from a man aged 18 to 29 who received the YFV17D yellow fever vaccine.

This rearrangement joins TRBV7-7 to TRBJ2-7; possibly TRBD1 for D (6 bases). The CDR3 consists of 15 residues. Germline values: CDR1 SSHAT, CDR2 FNYEAQ (reference sequence). CDR3 DNA sequence: TGTGCTAGCAGCTTATTCACAGGGAGATCGGCCGAGCAGTACGTC. As protein: CASSLFTGRSAEQYV.

This clonotype was counted between two and nine times. This sequence joins TRBV10-3 and TRBJ1-2, with D possibly matching TRBD1 (5 bases). The CDR3 sequence is 14 residues long. The germline CDR1 and CDR2 sequences are ENHRY and SYGVKD. The V gene lost 3 bases and the J gene lost 4 bases, with 12 bases spanning the gap. CDR3 DNA sequence: TGTGCCATCAGTGACCAACAGGAAGGCTATGGCTACACCTTC. Protein sequence: CAISDQQEGYGYTF.

The chain joins TRBV7-2 to TRBJ2-1, with D tentatively TRBD1 (6 bases). With 3 bases removed from V and 10 bases from J, the gap between germline ends came to 13 bases. The CDR3 spans 13 residues. CDR1 is SGHTA, CDR2 FQGNSA, per germline. The CDR3 DNA is TGTGCCAGCAGCTTCACAGGGCTTGACGAGCAGTTCTTC. It codes for CASSFTGLDEQFF.

J is TRBJ2-7 and V is TRBV7-9; D possibly matches TRBD1 or TRBD2 (5 bases each). Germline CDR1 reads SEHNR; CDR2 reads FQNEAQ (reference sequence). The V end lost 5 bases, the J end lost 12 bases, and 20 bases lay between the germline ends. This CDR3 has 13 residues. The CDR3 DNA sequence: TGTGCCAGCAGCCGGGAATCAAATAACAGGCGGTACTTC. Its translation is CASSRESNNRRYF.

CDR3 nucleotide sequence: TGTGCCTGGGGAACAGGGGCGACATACAATGAGCAGTTCTTC. Translated, it gives CAWGTGATYNEQFF. The chain links TRBV30 to TRBJ2-1, with TRBD1 matching 7 bases. CDR1 is GTSNPN and CDR2 is SVGIG in the germline V gene (reference sequence). CDR3 length equals 14 residues. Trimming removed 5 bases from V and 4 bases from J; junction bases left unmatched: 8.

The table lists this clonotype with a few counts. This chain uses TRBV5-1 with TRBJ2-1; TRBD2 matches 8 bases. Germline V gene sequence: CDR1 SGHRS, CDR2 YFSETQ. J gave up 8 bases and V 2 bases, and 3 bases lay outside the gene matches. This CDR3 spans 13 amino acids. The CDR3 is CASSFGGGYEQFF. DNA of the CDR3: TGCGCCAGCAGCTTCGGGGGGGGGTATGAGCAGTTCTTC.

In this sample, this clonotype turned up a few times. The chain combines TRBV7-2 with TRBJ2-3; a possible D gene is TRBD2 (5 bases). Germline CDR1 SGHTA, CDR2 FQGNSA. The V end was cut by 5 bases, the J end by 8 bases, with 14 bases between. The CDR3 is made up of 13 amino acids. The CDR3 nucleotides are TGTGCCAGCAGCGCCGAAGAGGGCGGTACGCAGTATTTT. The encoded protein is CASSAEEGGTQYF.

This clonotype was seen more than once but under ten times. This chain links TRBV6-2 or TRBV6-3 with TRBJ2-1; tentatively, D is TRBD1 or TRBD2 (5 bases each). The length of the CDR3 is 11 residues. The V gene's germline CDR1 is MNHEY and CDR2 SVGEGT. V was clipped by 6 bases and J by 14 bases, with 14 bases between them. This CDR3 reads CASRGRDRKFF. For the CDR3, the DNA is TGTGCCAGCAGGGGAAGGGACCGCAAGTTCTTC.

The chain joins TRBV12-3 or TRBV12-4 to TRBJ1-2; no clear D. V was shortened by 5 bases and J by 0 bases, with 7 bases between the two germline ends. The CDR3 is made up of 13 amino acids. The CDR3 DNA is TGTGCCAGCAGTCGGGCAGCTAACTATGGCTACACCTTC. The encoded protein is CASSRAANYGYTF.

This sequence joins TRBV19 and TRBJ2-1; perhaps TRBD1 as D (6 bases). Trimming removed 7 bases at V and 1 base at J, with 11 bases between. Germline V gene data show CDR1 as LNHDA and CDR2 as SQIVND (reference sequence). The CDR3 has 14 amino acids. The CDR3 region has the DNA TGTGCCAGTAATCAGGGGTCATCCTACAATGAGCAGTTCTTC. Translating it yields CASNQGSSYNEQFF.

Only a few counts were recorded for this clonotype. The chain combines TRBV6-1 with TRBJ2-1; 7 bases match TRBD2. The J segment lost 0 bases and the V segment lost 6 bases, leaving 5 bases of the junction unmatched. CDR3 size: 15 residues. Looked up from germline, CDR1 is MNHNS and CDR2 is SASEGT. CDR3 protein: CASRAAGTSYNEQFF. In DNA, the CDR3 is TGTGCCAGCAGGGCAGCGGGGACCTCCTACAATGAGCAGTTCTTC.

The V gene is TRBV20-1, the J gene TRBJ2-7; TRBD2 agrees at 12 bases. With V trimmed by 6 bases and J by 4 bases, 4 bases remained unmatched. The CDR3 spans 13 residues. The germline CDR1 and CDR2 sequences are DFQATT and SNEGSKA (reference sequence). The CDR3 DNA sequence: TGCAGTGCACCTAGCGGGGGGGGTTACGAGCAGTACGTC. It codes for CSAPSGGGYEQYV.

The chain carries TRBV18 and TRBJ2-7; tentatively, D is TRBD2 (6 bases). The V and J ends lost 9 bases and 3 bases respectively, with 12 bases between them. The CDR3 spans 12 residues. Looked up from germline, CDR1 is KGHSH and CDR2 is LQKENI. The CDR3 is CASSREHYEQYF. The DNA for the CDR3 is TGTGCCAGTTCTCGGGAGCACTACGAGCAGTACTTC.

V is TRBV27 and J is TRBJ2-3, with 7 bases matching TRBD2. The CDR3 is made up of 15 amino acids. Germline V CDR1 and CDR2: MNHEY, SMNVEV (reference sequence). The V and J ends lost 6 bases and 2 bases, in that order; junction bases with no gene match: 8. DNA of the CDR3: TGTGCCAGCAGCCGTACCCGGGGGGTCACAGATACGCAGTATTTT. Amino acid sequence: CASSRTRGVTDTQYF.

This clonotype showed up just a few times. The chain uses TRBV7-9 and TRBJ2-7; TRBD2 might be the D (5 bases). The germline V and J ends were trimmed by 3 bases and 4 bases, with 7 bases remaining between them. There are 12 residues in the CDR3. Per germline, CDR1 SEHNR and CDR2 FQNEAQ (reference sequence). Here the CDR3 DNA reads TGTGCCAGCAGCTTTGAGGGTTACGAGCAGTACGTC. It is translated as CASSFEGYEQYV.

The table lists this clonotype with a few counts. The chain carries TRBV28 and TRBJ1-5; D is undetermined. The CDR3 is 12 amino acids. Germline loops: CDR1 MDHEN, CDR2 SYDVKM. V shed 6 bases and J shed 11 bases, with 14 bases lying between them. The CDR3, as DNA: TGTGCCAGCAGCGAACAAGGGTTGTCCCAGCATTTT. Amino acid sequence: CASSEQGLSQHF.

A few counts support this clonotype. The V and J genes are TRBV6-2 or TRBV6-3 and TRBJ2-3; D may be TRBD1 (6 bases). V lost 4 bases and J 3 bases, leaving 14 bases between the germline ends. The CDR3 is 15 residues long. Germline loops: CDR1 MNHEY, CDR2 SVGEGT. The DNA for the CDR3 is TGTGCCAGCAGTTCCGCCCAGGACAGTACAGATACGCAGTATTTT. Encoded protein: CASSSAQDSTDTQYF.

The J gene is TRBJ2-5, the V gene TRBV7-9; 12 nucleotides align to TRBD1. The length of the CDR3 is 14 residues. Losses at the gene ends were 5 bases for V and 5 bases for J; bases not matched to a gene: 3. Germline CDR1 is SEHNR and CDR2 is FQNEAQ (reference sequence). The CDR3 sequence: CASSGTGGYETQYF. The CDR3 nucleotides read TGTGCCAGCAGCGGGACAGGGGGCTACGAGACCCAGTACTTC.

The chain links TRBV11-3 to TRBJ2-1, with 10 bases lining up with TRBD2. J was trimmed by 8 bases and V by 0 bases; bases with no gene match: 10. CDR1 SGHNT and CDR2 YENEEA come from the germline V gene. This CDR3 spans 17 amino acids. The CDR3 region has the DNA TGTGCCAGCAGCTTAGATCCTAGCGGGGGAATTGGCGATGAGCAGTTCTTC. This encodes CASSLDPSGGIGDEQFF.

This clonotype was counted only a few times. The chain uses TRBV4-3 and TRBJ2-5, with D possibly being TRBD2 (7 bases). The CDR3 totals 15 residues. Germline V gives CDR1 LGHNA, CDR2 YSLEER. With 4 bases removed from V and 2 bases from J, the gap between germline ends came to 14 bases. The CDR3, as DNA: TGCGCCAGCAGCCCGCGGCGGGGGCTTCAAGAGACCCAGTACTTC. Translating it yields CASSPRRGLQETQYF.

This clonotype was seen more than once but under ten times. This chain links TRBV6-5 with TRBJ2-7, with 7 positions matching TRBD1. CDR1 is MNHEY, CDR2 SVGAGI, per germline. CDR3 size: 14 residues. Trimming cost V 2 bases and J 3 bases; bases outside gene matches: 4. The CDR3 coding sequence is TGTGCCAGCAGTTACAGGGGGCTAGGCTACGAGCAGTACTTC. Translation gives CASSYRGLGYEQYF.